Below, 18 T cell receptor beta chains from the same sample are listed, as sequenced in a study of response to subunit inactivated influenza vaccine. TCRdb re-called the RT-PCR reads through MiXCR, storing one row per CDR3 protein. The data show about 540,000 distinct CDR3 sequences, with roughly 25% seen just once and approximately 3% held by the top ten. These data also formed part of another study, on T cells expressing NK-cell markers. That paper adds: For TCR beta, cDNA was produced by 5'RACE template switching with UMIs.

The specimen was CD4+ T cells sorted from PBMCs, collected 11 to 12 days after vaccination. These receptors all come from a man between 50 and 59 years old who received an inactivated influenza vaccine.

This clonotype appeared a few times. V gene TRBV20-1 combines with J gene TRBJ2-7, with 8 positions matching TRBD2. V was pared by 5 bases and J by 7 bases, with 16 bases of the junction left unmatched. The CDR3 runs 15 residues. Germline V gene lookup returns CDR1 DFQATT and CDR2 SNEGSKA (reference sequence). This CDR3 is CSAGGSGATIREQYF. In nucleotides, the CDR3 is TGCAGTGCTGGGGGTAGCGGGGCCACCATCAGGGAGCAGTACTTC.

This clonotype appeared a few times. The chain combines TRBV20-1 with TRBJ2-5, with 9 bases identical to TRBD1. Trimming at V came to 4 bases and at J to 4 bases, leaving 4 bases not matched to a gene. The germline V gene encodes CDR1 DFQATT and CDR2 SNEGSKA (reference sequence). This CDR3 spans 13 amino acids. In DNA form, the CDR3 reads TGCAGTGCTAAAACAGGGGGCTCAGAGACCCAGTACTTC. Translation gives CSAKTGGSETQYF.

This clonotype was counted between two and nine times. The chain carries TRBV18 and TRBJ2-5; TRBD2 matches at 10 bases. Trimming at V came to 3 bases and at J to 2 bases, leaving 3 bases not matched to a gene. The CDR3 is 15 amino acids. The germline V gene encodes CDR1 KGHSH and CDR2 LQKENI. CDR3 in amino acids: CASSPWTSGQETQYF. The CDR3 DNA reads TGTGCCAGCTCACCCTGGACTAGCGGACAAGAGACCCAGTACTTC.

In this sample, this clonotype turned up a few times. The V gene is TRBV6-2 or TRBV6-3, the J gene TRBJ1-1; D gene uncertain. CDR1 and CDR2 from the germline V gene are MNHEY and SVGEGT. The CDR3 consists of 15 residues. Trimming pared 8 bases from V and 1 base from J, leaving 17 bases between. In nucleotides, the CDR3 is TGTGCCAGCCATTACTCGGGCGGAGGGAACACTGAAGCTTTCTTT. It translates to CASHYSGGGNTEAFF.

This chain connects TRBV20-1 to TRBJ2-3; 8 bases are shared with TRBD1. This CDR3 contains 13 residues. Germline V gives CDR1 DFQATT, CDR2 SNEGSKA (reference sequence). V dropped 6 bases and J dropped 3; count of bases not matched to a gene: 5. The CDR3 coding sequence is TGCAGTGCCCCTCGGACAGGGACAGATACGCAGTATTTT. It is translated as CSAPRTGTDTQYF.

This chain connects TRBV6-1 to TRBJ1-2, with 7 bases aligning to TRBD1. This CDR3 has 12 residues. V was clipped by 7 bases and J by 8 bases; unmatched bases: 7. Germline CDR1 and CDR2: MNHNS and SASEGT. CDR3 residues: CASIIDRDGYTF. DNA for the CDR3: TGTGCCAGCATCATAGACAGGGACGGCTACACCTTC.

This clonotype was recorded a few times. This chain links TRBV12-3 or TRBV12-4 with TRBJ2-7, with D perhaps assigned TRBD1 or TRBD2 (5 bases each). The V gene lost 5 bases and the J gene lost 2 bases, with 16 bases spanning the gap. The CDR3 runs 15 residues. In DNA, the CDR3 is TGTGCCAGCAGTCCGGCCGGGACGGTAACCTACGAGCAGTACTTC. It translates to CASSPAGTVTYEQYF.

The chain joins TRBV18 to TRBJ1-1; a possible D gene is TRBD1 (5 bases). This CDR3 region has 13 residues. Germline loops: CDR1 KGHSH, CDR2 LQKENI. Trimming left V 2 bases short and J 3 bases short, with 7 bases between. DNA of the CDR3: TGTGCCAGCTCACCATCGACAGACACTGAAGCTTTCTTT. Residues: CASSPSTDTEAFF. Using reference TRBV18 and TRBJ1-1 for the parts outside the CDR3, the full variable domain is NAGVMQNPRHLVRRRGQEARLRCSPMKGHSHVYWYRQLPEEGLKFMVYLQKENIIDESGMPKERFSAEFPKEGPSILRIQQVVRGDSAAYFCASSPSTDTEAFFGQGTRLTVV.

A few counts support this clonotype. The chain joins TRBV5-1 to TRBJ2-2; 10 positions match TRBD1. The CDR3 runs 16 residues. Per the germline V gene, CDR1 is SGHRS and CDR2 is YFSETQ. V shed 4 bases and J 6 bases; nucleotides not matched to a gene: 9. CDR3 DNA sequence: TGCGCCAGCAGCGATCGGGGACAGGGGTTTGCCGGGGAGCTGTTTTTT. Its translation is CASSDRGQGFAGELFF.

This chain connects TRBV10-2 to TRBJ1-6; TRBD1 is a possible D gene (6 bases). Trimming removed 6 bases at V and 8 bases at J, with 17 bases between. The CDR3 extends over 15 amino acids. CDR1 and CDR2 from the germline V gene are WSHSY and SAAADI. CDR3 sequence reads: CASRKGQQSDSPLHF. CDR3 DNA sequence: TGCGCCAGCAGGAAAGGACAGCAGTCGGATTCACCCCTCCACTTT.

This clonotype was seen a handful of times. The J gene is TRBJ2-5, the V gene TRBV11-2; D not certain. The CDR3 has 15 amino acids. CDR1 and CDR2 (germline): SGHAT, FQNNGV. Trimming removed 7 bases at V and 0 bases at J, with 15 bases between. This chain's CDR3 is CASTLSRVNQETQYF. The CDR3 DNA sequence: TGTGCCAGCACCCTTTCTAGGGTTAACCAAGAGACCCAGTACTTC.

CDR3 DNA: TGCGCCAGCAGCCAAGAGACGTGGCTAGCGGGGGGTGAGCAGTTCTTC. Protein product: CASSQETWLAGGEQFF. This chain uses TRBV4-3 with TRBJ2-1, with 11 bases aligning to TRBD2. Per the germline V gene, CDR1 is LGHNA and CDR2 is YSLEER. J gave up 9 bases and V 0 bases, and 7 bases lay outside the gene matches. The CDR3 extends over 16 amino acids.

The chain recombines TRBV28 with TRBJ2-7; D unresolved. Germline assignment: CDR1 MDHEN and CDR2 SYDVKM. The CDR3 length is 13 residues. Trimming took 3 bases from V and 3 from J, leaving 9 bases between them. The CDR3 DNA reads as TGTGCCAGCAGTTTGACAATGAACTACGAGCAGTACTTC. Translated, it gives CASSLTMNYEQYF.

A few counts support this clonotype. The rearrangement uses TRBV29-1 and TRBJ2-7, with 14 bases matching TRBD2. The CDR3 spans 12 residues. Germline V CDR1 and CDR2: SQVTM, ANQGSEA. Trimming at V came to 6 bases and at J to 12 bases, leaving 7 bases not matched to a gene. CDR3 amino acids: CSVGLAGGPGYF. The CDR3 coding sequence is TGCAGCGTCGGACTAGCGGGGGGTCCCGGGTACTTC.

This clonotype was seen only a few times. The gene calls are TRBV5-1 and TRBJ2-1, with 7 bases that match TRBD1. The V and J ends lost 5 bases and 7 bases, in that order; junction bases with no gene match: 12. This CDR3 is 15 amino acids long. Germline V gene lookup returns CDR1 SGHRS and CDR2 YFSETQ. CDR3 DNA: TGCGCCAGCAGTTCTGCACCGGGACAGCCTAATGAGCAGTTCTTC. Translation: CASSSAPGQPNEQFF.

This clonotype was counted a few times. V is TRBV7-9 and J is TRBJ1-6, with 10 bases matching TRBD1. J lost 9 bases, V lost 5 bases, and 10 bases had no gene match. Germline CDR1 SEHNR, CDR2 FQNEAQ (reference sequence). The CDR3 has 16 amino acids. CDR3 sequence: CASSPLDRGRSSPLHF. The CDR3 region has the DNA TGTGCCAGCAGCCCTCTGGACAGGGGGAGGTCTTCACCCCTCCACTTT. Based on the CDR3 plus reference TRBV7-9 and TRBJ1-6, the full variable domain is DTGVSQNPRHKITKRGQNVTFRCDPISEHNRLYWYRQTLGQGPEFLTYFQNEAQLEKSRLLSDRFSAERPKGSFSTLEIQRTEQGDSAMYLCASSPLDRGRSSPLHFGNGTRLTVT.

This clonotype was seen more than once but under ten times. The genes are TRBV7-8 and TRBJ2-1; D is undetermined. Trimming pared 1 base from V and 9 bases from J, leaving 10 bases between. This CDR3 is 13 amino acids long. The germline V gene encodes CDR1 SGHVS and CDR2 FQNEAQ. The CDR3 loop is CASSLGRVTEQFF. Written as DNA, the CDR3 is TGTGCCAGCAGCTTAGGTCGGGTCACTGAGCAGTTCTTC.

The chain has TRBV4-2 and TRBJ2-2; D is unresolved. CDR1 and CDR2 from the germline V gene are LGHNA and YNFKEQ. V lost 0 bases to trimming and J lost 0 bases, with 17 bases between them. CDR3 length equals 19 residues. The CDR3 DNA follows: TGTGCCAGCAGCCAAGAGCCCCGGGCTATAGGTGCGAACACCGGGGAGCTGTTTTTT. Its protein product is CASSQEPRAIGANTGELFF.